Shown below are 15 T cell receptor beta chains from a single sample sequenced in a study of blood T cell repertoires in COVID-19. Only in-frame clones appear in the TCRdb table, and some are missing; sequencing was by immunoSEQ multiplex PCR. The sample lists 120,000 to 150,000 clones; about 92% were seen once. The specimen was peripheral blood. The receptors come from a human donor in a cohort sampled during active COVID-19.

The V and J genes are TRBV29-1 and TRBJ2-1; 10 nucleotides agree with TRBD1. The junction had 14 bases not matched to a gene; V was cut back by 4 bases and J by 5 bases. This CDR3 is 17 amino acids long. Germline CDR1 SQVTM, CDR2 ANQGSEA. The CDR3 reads CSVGGTGDTLGDNEQFF. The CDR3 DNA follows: TGCAGCGTTGGGGGGACAGGGGACACCCTAGGGGACAATGAGCAGTTCTTC.

DNA for the CDR3: TGTGCCAGCAGCATTACGGTTTCCTATGGCTACACCTTC. It yields the protein CASSITVSYGYTF. The rearrangement joins TRBV5-6 to TRBJ1-2, with D hard to call. From germline, CDR1 is SGHDT and CDR2 YYEEEE. The CDR3 runs 13 residues. V gave up 4 bases and J gave up 4 bases, with 11 bases separating them.

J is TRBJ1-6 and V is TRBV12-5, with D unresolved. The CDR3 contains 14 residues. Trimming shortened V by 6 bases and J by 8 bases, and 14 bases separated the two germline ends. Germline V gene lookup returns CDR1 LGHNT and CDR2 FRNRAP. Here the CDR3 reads CASGQVQSDSPLHF. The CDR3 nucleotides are TGTGCTAGTGGCCAAGTACAGTCAGATTCACCCCTCCACTTT.

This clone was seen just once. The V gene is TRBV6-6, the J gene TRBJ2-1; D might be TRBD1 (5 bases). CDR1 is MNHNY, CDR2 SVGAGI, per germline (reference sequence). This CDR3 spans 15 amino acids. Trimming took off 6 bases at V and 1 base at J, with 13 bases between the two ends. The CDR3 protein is CASRAGLSSYNEQFF. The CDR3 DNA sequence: TGTGCCAGCAGAGCAGGGTTGAGTTCCTACAATGAGCAGTTCTTC.

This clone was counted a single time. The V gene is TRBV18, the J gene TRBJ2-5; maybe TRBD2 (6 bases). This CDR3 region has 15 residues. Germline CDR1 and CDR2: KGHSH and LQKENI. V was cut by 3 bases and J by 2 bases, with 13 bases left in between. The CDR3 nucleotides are TGTGCCAGCTCACCTCTAATGGGGGGTCAAGAGACCCAGTACTTC. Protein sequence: CASSPLMGGQETQYF.

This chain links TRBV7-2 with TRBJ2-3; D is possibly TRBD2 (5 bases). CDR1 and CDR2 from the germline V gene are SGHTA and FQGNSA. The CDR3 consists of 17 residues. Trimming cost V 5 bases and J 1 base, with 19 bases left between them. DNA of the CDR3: TGTGCCAGCAGCCAAATTGGACTGGGCTACGGCACAGATACGCAGTATTTT. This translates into CASSQIGLGYGTDTQYF.

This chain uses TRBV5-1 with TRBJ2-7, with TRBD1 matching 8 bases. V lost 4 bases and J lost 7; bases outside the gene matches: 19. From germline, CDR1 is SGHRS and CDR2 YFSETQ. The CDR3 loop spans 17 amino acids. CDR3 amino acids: CASSPTGTGGILGEQYF. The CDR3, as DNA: TGCGCCAGCAGCCCAACCGGAACAGGGGGGATACTGGGGGAGCAGTACTTC.

The CDR3 protein is CASSTGQGDTQYF. The CDR3 DNA is TGCGCCAGCAGCACGGGACAGGGCGATACGCAGTATTTT. The chain links TRBV5-1 to TRBJ2-3; TRBD1 matches at 9 bases. Unmatched junction bases numbered 3, after V lost 4 bases and J lost 6 bases. Germline V gene sequence: CDR1 SGHRS, CDR2 YFSETQ. The CDR3 runs to 13 residues.

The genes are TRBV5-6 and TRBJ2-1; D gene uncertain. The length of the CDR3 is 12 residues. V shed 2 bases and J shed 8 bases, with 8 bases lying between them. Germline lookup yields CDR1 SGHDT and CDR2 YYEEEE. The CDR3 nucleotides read TGTGCCAGCAGCTTTATAGTCGATGAGCAGTTCTTC. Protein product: CASSFIVDEQFF.

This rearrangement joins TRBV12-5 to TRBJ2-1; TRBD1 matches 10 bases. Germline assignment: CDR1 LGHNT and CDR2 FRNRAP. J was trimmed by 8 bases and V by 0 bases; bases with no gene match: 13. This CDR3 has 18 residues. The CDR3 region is CASGLVLWDRGSGDEQFF. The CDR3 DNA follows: TGTGCTAGTGGTTTGGTACTGTGGGACAGGGGTAGTGGGGATGAGCAGTTCTTC.

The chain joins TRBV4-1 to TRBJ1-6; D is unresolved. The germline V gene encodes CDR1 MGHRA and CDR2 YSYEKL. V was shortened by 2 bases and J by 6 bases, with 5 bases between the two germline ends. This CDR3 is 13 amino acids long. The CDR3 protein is CASSQSGNSPLHF. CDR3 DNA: TGCGCCAGCAGCCAATCCGGTAATTCACCCCTCCACTTT.

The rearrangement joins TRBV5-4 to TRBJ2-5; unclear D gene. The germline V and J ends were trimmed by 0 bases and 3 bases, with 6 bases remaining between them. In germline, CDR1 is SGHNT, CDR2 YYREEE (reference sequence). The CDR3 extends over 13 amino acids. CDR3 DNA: TGTGCCAGCAGCTTGGATAGTGAAGAGACCCAGTACTTC. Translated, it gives CASSLDSEETQYF.

CDR3: CASSLLQTGELFF. In DNA, the CDR3 is TGTGCCAGCAGCCTACTTCAAACCGGGGAGCTGTTTTTT. The chain uses TRBV13 and TRBJ2-2; the D is unclear. Germline assignment: CDR1 PRHDT and CDR2 FYEKMQ (reference sequence). V lost 5 bases, J lost 5 bases, and 9 bases lay in between. The CDR3 length is 13 residues.

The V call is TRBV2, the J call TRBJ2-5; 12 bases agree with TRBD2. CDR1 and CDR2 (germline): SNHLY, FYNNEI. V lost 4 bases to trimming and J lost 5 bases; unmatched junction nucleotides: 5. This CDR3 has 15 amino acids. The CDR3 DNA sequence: TGTGCCAGCAGTGTGACTAGCGGGGGATTCGAGACCCAGTACTTC. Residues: CASSVTSGGFETQYF.

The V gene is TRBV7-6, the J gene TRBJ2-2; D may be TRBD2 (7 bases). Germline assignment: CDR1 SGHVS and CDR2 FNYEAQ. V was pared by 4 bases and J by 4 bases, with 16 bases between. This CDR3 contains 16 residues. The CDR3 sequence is CASSWRGGGGTGELFF. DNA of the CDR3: TGTGCCAGCAGCTGGAGGGGCGGGGGCGGCACCGGGGAGCTGTTTTTT. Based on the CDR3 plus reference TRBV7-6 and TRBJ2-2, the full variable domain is GAGVSQSPRYKVTKRGQDVALRCDPISGHVSLYWYRQALGQGPEFLTYFNYEAQQDKSGLPNDRFSAERPEGSISTLTIQRTEQRDSAMYRCASSWRGGGGTGELFFGEGSRLTVL.